These 16 T cell receptor beta chains were all obtained from the same sample, sequenced in a study of beta chain features in type 1 diabetes. Reverse transcription of all isolated RNA meant that expressed TCRB transcripts were sequenced. The assay was immunoSEQ multiplex PCR, and TCRdb's table has in-frame clones only and misses some. Altogether about 900,000 clones are present, 15% to 20% being singletons, with the ten largest covering around 0.02%. Sample: naive CD4+ T cells from blood. Receptors originate from a woman aged 18-30 years in good health.

This clone was seen a few times. The chain links TRBV7-9 to TRBJ1-3, with a possible D match to TRBD1 (6 bases). CDR3 length: 15 residues. Germline-derived CDR1 and CDR2 are SEHNR and FQNEAQ (reference sequence). V lost 5 bases, J lost 2 bases, and 13 bases lay in between. The CDR3 reads CASSPGAETGNTIYF. The CDR3 nucleotides are TGTGCCAGCAGCCCGGGGGCTGAGACTGGAAACACCATATATTTT.

The chain links TRBV6-5 to TRBJ2-3; 9 nucleotides agree with TRBD1. Losses at the gene ends were 6 bases for V and 6 bases for J; bases not matched to a gene: 10. Germline V gene sequence: CDR1 MNHEY, CDR2 SVGAGI. This CDR3 has 15 residues. The CDR3 DNA is TGTGCCAGCAGCCGGACAGGGGAGGATGTTGATACGCAGTATTTT. Translated, it gives CASSRTGEDVDTQYF.

This clone appeared once. The V gene is TRBV5-1, the J gene TRBJ2-5; TRBD1 or TRBD2 may be the D gene (5 bases each). The CDR3 is made up of 15 amino acids. V was clipped by 0 bases and J by 3 bases, with 12 bases between them. CDR1 and CDR2 (germline): SGHRS, YFSETQ. The CDR3 DNA reads as TGCGCCAGCAGCTTGGGAGAGGGGAGCGAAGAGACCCAGTACTTC. This sequence encodes CASSLGEGSEETQYF.

The rearrangement links TRBV7-9 to TRBJ1-1, with TRBD1 identical over 7 bases. The germline gives CDR1 SEHNR, CDR2 FQNEAQ (reference sequence). The CDR3 spans 16 residues. J was trimmed by 1 base and V by 5 bases; bases with no gene match: 10. In nucleotides, the CDR3 is TGTGCCAGCAGCCCCCGCGCAGGGGGGAAGAACACTGAAGCTTTCTTT. It translates to CASSPRAGGKNTEAFF.

This clone was seen more than once but under ten times. CDR3: CASSFLGQGETQYF. CDR3 nucleotide sequence: TGTGCCAGCAGCTTCCTGGGACAGGGGGAGACCCAGTACTTC. The chain has TRBV11-2 and TRBJ2-5, with 10 nucleotides matching TRBD1. The J segment lost 5 bases and the V segment lost 3 bases, leaving 3 bases of the junction unmatched. Germline assignment: CDR1 SGHAT and CDR2 FQNNGV. The CDR3 is 14 residues long.

This clone occurred a few times. The chain carries TRBV7-2 and TRBJ2-1, with a possible D match to TRBD1 (6 bases). This CDR3 comprises 16 residues. The ends were cut back, 1 base at V and 8 bases at J, with 18 bases in the middle. The germline V gene encodes CDR1 SGHTA and CDR2 FQGNSA. The CDR3 spells CASSLVSGQRTHEQFF. DNA for the CDR3: TGTGCCAGCAGCTTAGTATCAGGACAGAGAACCCATGAGCAGTTCTTC. Supplemented by reference TRBV7-2 and TRBJ2-1, the full variable domain reads GAGVSQSPSNKVTEKGKDVELRCDPISGHTALYWYRQSLGQGLEFLIYFQGNSAPDKSGLPSDRFSAERTGGSVSTLTIQRTQQEDSAVYLCASSLVSGQRTHEQFFGPGTRLTVL.

V gene TRBV5-1 combines with J gene TRBJ2-7, with 11 nucleotides matching TRBD2. This CDR3 is built from 16 residues. Germline V gives CDR1 SGHRS, CDR2 YFSETQ. The trim removed 6 bases at V and 7 bases at J, leaving 15 bases unmatched. The CDR3 loop reads CASTLIAGGPLREQYF. The CDR3 DNA reads TGCGCCAGCACCCTCATAGCGGGAGGGCCCTTAAGGGAGCAGTACTTC.

This clone was seen a handful of times. CDR3 in DNA: TGTGCCAGCAGCTTGGTGTCCGGGAACTACAATGAGCAGTTCTTC. Its protein product is CASSLVSGNYNEQFF. This chain uses TRBV5-5 with TRBJ2-1; possibly TRBD2 for D (5 bases). The CDR3 extends over 15 amino acids. Trimming stripped 0 bases from V and 3 bases from J, with 10 bases between. CDR1 and CDR2 (germline): SGHKS, YYEKEE (reference sequence). The full variable domain, its missing parts supplied by reference TRBV5-5 and TRBJ2-1, is DAGVTQSPTHLIKTRGQQVTLRCSPISGHKSVSWYQQVLGQGPQFIFQYYEKEERGRGNFPDRFSARQFPNYSSELNVNALLLGDSALYLCASSLVSGNYNEQFFGPGTRLTVL.

This clone was observed a handful of times. The chain employs TRBV7-2 and TRBJ2-7, with 7 positions matching TRBD2. Losses at the gene ends were 5 bases for V and 4 bases for J; bases not matched to a gene: 8. Per germline, CDR1 SGHTA and CDR2 FQGNSA. The CDR3 length is 14 residues. The CDR3 region is CASSPGRARYEQYF. CDR3 coding DNA: TGTGCCAGCAGCCCTGGGAGGGCCCGGTACGAGCAGTACTTC.

The chain recombines TRBV19 with TRBJ2-2, with 7 bases fitting TRBD2. The CDR3 is 15 amino acids. Germline trimming cut 5 bases from V and 2 bases from J; bases unmatched to any gene: 5. CDR1 is LNHDA, CDR2 SQIVND, per germline (reference sequence). CDR3 in DNA: TGTGCCAGTAGTCGGCCTAGCGGTAACACCGGGGAGCTGTTTTTT. The encoded protein is CASSRPSGNTGELFF. The variable domain in full, with the rest retrieved from reference TRBV19 and TRBJ2-2, is DGGITQSPKYLFRKEGQNVTLSCEQNLNHDAMYWYRQDPGQGLRLIYYSQIVNDFQKGDIAEGYSVSREKKESFPLTVTSAQKNPTAFYLCASSRPSGNTGELFFGEGSRLTVL.

Only a few counts were recorded for this clone. This chain uses TRBV6-5 with TRBJ2-7; 7 bases fit TRBD2. From germline, CDR1 is MNHEY and CDR2 SVGAGI. The CDR3 runs 14 residues. V was clipped by 10 bases and J by 2 bases; unmatched bases: 11. The CDR3 spells CATQTAREAYEQYF. CDR3 DNA: TGTGCCACACAAACTGCTCGGGAGGCCTACGAGCAGTACTTC.

The genes are TRBV7-9 and TRBJ1-1; 9 bases line up with TRBD1. The trim removed 2 bases at V and 5 bases at J, leaving 3 bases unmatched. The germline CDR1 and CDR2 sequences are SEHNR and FQNEAQ (reference sequence). The CDR3 is 14 amino acids. The CDR3, as DNA: TGTGCCAGCAGCTTATCACAGGGGGCGACTGAAGCTTTCTTT. Translating it yields CASSLSQGATEAFF. The full variable domain, rest sourced from reference TRBV7-9 and TRBJ1-1, is DTGVSQNPRHKITKRGQNVTFRCDPISEHNRLYWYRQTLGQGPEFLTYFQNEAQLEKSRLLSDRFSAERPKGSFSTLEIQRTEQGDSAMYLCASSLSQGATEAFFGQGTRLTVV.

This rearrangement joins TRBV5-6 to TRBJ1-5, with D perhaps TRBD1 (5 bases). Germline-derived CDR1 and CDR2 are SGHDT and YYEEEE. Deletions cut 6 bases from V and 4 bases from J, with 26 bases between. The CDR3 is 18 amino acids. The chain's CDR3 is CASNPGRARLEPNQPQHF. The CDR3 coding sequence is TGTGCCAGCAACCCTGGCAGGGCCCGCTTAGAGCCTAATCAGCCCCAGCATTTT.

This clone was counted only a few times. The chain links TRBV7-2 to TRBJ1-1; D gene unclear. CDR1 is SGHTA, CDR2 FQGNSA, per germline. The length of the CDR3 is 12 residues. V was pared by 4 bases and J by 7 bases, with 10 bases between. The CDR3 region has the DNA TGTGCCAGCAGCTCCGGACGGAATGAAGCTTTCTTT. This translates into CASSSGRNEAFF. The full variable domain, its missing parts supplied by reference TRBV7-2 and TRBJ1-1, is GAGVSQSPSNKVTEKGKDVELRCDPISGHTALYWYRQSLGQGLEFLIYFQGNSAPDKSGLPSDRFSAERTGGSVSTLTIQRTQQEDSAVYLCASSSGRNEAFFGQGTRLTVV.

J is TRBJ2-1 and V is TRBV7-3; TRBD2 is a possible D gene (5 bases). This CDR3 has 16 amino acids. Trimming pared 2 bases from V and 5 bases from J, leaving 16 bases between. Per the germline V gene, CDR1 is SGHTA and CDR2 is FQGTGA. The CDR3 sequence: CASSLLARGPHNEQFF. CDR3 coding DNA: TGTGCCAGCAGCTTACTAGCCCGGGGTCCCCACAATGAGCAGTTCTTC.

The chain recombines TRBV5-6 with TRBJ2-5, with 8 bases identical to TRBD1. The CDR3 is 15 residues long. V was pared by 0 bases and J by 6 bases, with 7 bases of the junction left unmatched. The V gene's germline CDR1 is SGHDT and CDR2 YYEEEE. The CDR3 protein is CASSLAPTGDKTQYF. CDR3 bases: TGTGCCAGCAGCTTGGCCCCGACAGGGGACAAGACCCAGTACTTC.